A single sample is the source of the 7 T cell receptor beta chains below, sequenced in a study of blood T cell repertoires in COVID-19. Profiling relied on immunoSEQ multiplex PCR, and the TCRdb table lists in-frame clones only, not all of them. Of fewer than 200,000 clones listed, over 80% are singletons. Sequencing was performed on PBMCs or T cells enriched from blood (not recorded which). The receptor set was obtained from a woman in her fifties or sixties who had recovered from COVID-19.

The chain joins TRBV2 to TRBJ1-4, with D perhaps matching TRBD1 (6 bases). Germline V lookup: CDR1 SNHLY, CDR2 FYNNEI. The CDR3 runs 16 residues. V gave up 6 bases and J gave up 0 bases, with 14 bases separating them. In nucleotides, the CDR3 is TGTGCCAGCAGGGGGGCCCCGTATGCAACTAATGAAAAACTGTTTTTT. It specifies CASRGAPYATNEKLFF.

V usage is TRBV5-4 and J usage is TRBJ2-5; no reliable D call. Germline CDR1 is SGHNT and CDR2 is YYREEE (reference sequence). The CDR3 contains 14 residues. V was cut by 1 base and J by 2 bases, with 9 bases left in between. The CDR3 DNA follows: TGTGCCAGCAGCTTGCTTACGACTCAAGAGACCCAGTACTTC. It yields the protein CASSLLTTQETQYF.

This clone was counted a few times. The chain links TRBV14 to TRBJ1-5; D not resolved. The CDR3 totals 15 residues. Trimming removed 1 base at V and 7 bases at J, with 14 bases between. Germline V gene data show CDR1 as SGHDN and CDR2 as FVKESK. The CDR3 nucleotides are TGTGCCAGCAGCCAAGGGGCAGCCCCTGGGCAGCCCCAGCATTTT. Its translation is CASSQGAAPGQPQHF.

The chain has TRBV29-1 and TRBJ2-2; D unclear. The CDR3 is 12 residues long. The V end was cut by 7 bases, the J end by 6 bases, with 12 bases between. Germline V gene data show CDR1 as SQVTM and CDR2 as ANQGSEA. The DNA of the CDR3 is TGCAGCGCCGATACTATGGCCGGGGAGCTGTTTTTT. Its protein product is CSADTMAGELFF.

The chain combines TRBV7-2 with TRBJ1-4; D call uncertain. This CDR3 spans 14 amino acids. Trimming took 5 bases from V and 4 from J, leaving 11 bases between them. Germline V CDR1 and CDR2: SGHTA, FQGNSA. The DNA for the CDR3 is TGTGCCAGCAGCATGTATGGGCTTAATGAAAAACTGTTTTTT. The encoded protein is CASSMYGLNEKLFF.

The chain joins TRBV28 to TRBJ2-2; no firm D call. From germline, CDR1 is MDHEN and CDR2 SYDVKM. Between the trimmed V and J ends, which lost 5 bases and 0 bases, there was a span of 4 bases. This CDR3 spans 13 amino acids. The CDR3 protein is CASSLSNTGELFF. CDR3 nucleotides: TGTGCCAGCAGTCTCTCGAACACCGGGGAGCTGTTTTTT.

The chain couples TRBV9 to TRBJ2-5; TRBD1 aligns across 7 bases. CDR3 length: 13 residues. In germline, CDR1 is SGDLS, CDR2 YYNGEE. The ends lost 3 bases at V and 2 bases at J; junction bases unmatched: 1. The CDR3 sequence: CASSGDRQETQYF. The CDR3 nucleotides are TGTGCCAGCAGCGGGGACAGACAAGAGACCCAGTACTTC. The full variable domain, completed using reference TRBV9 and TRBJ2-5, is DSGVTQTPKHLITATGQRVTLRCSPRSGDLSVYWYQQSLDQGLQFLIQYYNGEERAKGNILERFSAQQFPDLHSELNLSSLELGDSALYFCASSGDRQETQYFGPGTRLLVL.